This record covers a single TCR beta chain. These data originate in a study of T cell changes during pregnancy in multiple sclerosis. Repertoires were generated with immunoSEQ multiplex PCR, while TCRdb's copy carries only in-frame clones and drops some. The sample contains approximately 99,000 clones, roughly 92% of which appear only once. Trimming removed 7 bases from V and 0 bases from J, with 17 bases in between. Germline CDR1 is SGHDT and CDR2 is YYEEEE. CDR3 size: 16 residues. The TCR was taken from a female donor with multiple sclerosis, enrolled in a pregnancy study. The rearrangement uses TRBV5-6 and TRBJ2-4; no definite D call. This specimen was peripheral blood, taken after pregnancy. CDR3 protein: CASQDRNWLAKNIQYF. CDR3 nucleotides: TGTGCCAGCCAGGATAGGAACTGGTTAGCCAAAAACATTCAGTACTTC.